The clone carrying this T cell receptor beta chain was seen ten or more times. TCRdb reanalysed the 5' RACE reads using MiXCR and keeps one entry per CDR3 protein. The profile shows roughly 100,000 distinct CDR3 sequences, roughly 4% of them singletons. This entry belongs to a study of neurological immune-mediated disorders. The germline gives CDR1 SGHAT, CDR2 FQNNGV. There are 14 residues in the CDR3. The V end was cut by 1 base, the J end by 1 base, with 5 bases between. The sequenced sample consisted of PBMCs. This clonotype was sampled from a young woman with multiple sclerosis. V usage is TRBV11-2 and J usage is TRBJ2-4; D gene ambiguous. The CDR3 nucleotides read TGTGCCAGCAGCTTAGGTTCGGCCAAAAACATTCAGTACTTC. Translating gives CASSLGSAKNIQYF.